Listed below are T cell receptor beta chains from one sample, sequenced in a study of blood T cell repertoires in COVID-19. The data were produced by immunoSEQ multiplex PCR, yet TCRdb's version contains in-frame clones alone and is incomplete. Here the sample spans about 69,000 clones, more than 75% being singletons. The sequencing input was peripheral blood. The origin of the receptors is a human donor in a cohort sampled during active COVID-19. CDR3s include the opening cysteine and the closing phenylalanine or tryptophan. A D gene is named only where the DNA matches it firmly. Clone size is stated in some rows and not others, as once, few, many or a class when expanded.

abundance,len,v_gene,j_gene,d_gene,CDR3aa,CDR3nt
.,13,TRBV28,TRBJ2-7,TRBD1,CASSPGQSYEQYF,TGTGCCAGCAGTCCGGGACAGTCCTACGAGCAGTACTTC
.,14,TRBV9,TRBJ2-3,TRBD1,CASSPRTGFDTQYF,TGTGCCAGCAGCCCGAGGACAGGGTTTGATACGCAGTATTTT
.,15,TRBV11-2,TRBJ2-3,.,CASSFIRTSTDTQYF,TGTGCCAGCAGCTTTATAAGGACTAGCACAGATACGCAGTATTTT
few,12,TRBV5-1,TRBJ2-1,.,CASSLPGNEQFF,TGCGCCAGCAGCTTGCCAGGCAATGAGCAGTTCTTC
.,13,TRBV27,TRBJ2-3,TRBD2,CASSLAGVDTQYF,TGTGCCAGCAGTCTAGCGGGAGTTGATACGCAGTATTTT
.,14,TRBV19,TRBJ2-2,.,CASSIAGGTGELFF,TGTGCCAGTAGTATTGCCGGGGGCACCGGGGAGCTGTTTTTT
.,14,TRBV5-8,TRBJ1-5,.,CASSRVTGNQPQHF,TGTGCCAGCAGCAGGGTAACAGGGAATCAGCCCCAGCATTTT
.,15,TRBV18,TRBJ2-1,.,CASSPARTPNNEQFF,TGTGCCAGCTCACCCGCCCGGACTCCGAACAATGAGCAGTTCTTC
.,15,TRBV30,TRBJ2-2,TRBD2,CAWTRRGGVTGELFF,TGTGCCTGGACCCGGCGGGGGGGCGTCACCGGGGAGCTGTTTTTT
.,15,TRBV2,TRBJ1-5,.,CASSRWDTSNQPQHF,TGTGCCAGCAGTAGGTGGGACACTAGCAATCAGCCCCAGCATTTT
.,15,TRBV19,TRBJ1-1,.,CASSPISQLNTEAFF,TGTGCCAGTAGTCCCATCTCACAGCTGAACACTGAAGCTTTCTTT
.,15,TRBV18,TRBJ2-7,TRBD1,CASSPPSRGSYEQYF,TGTGCCAGCTCACCACCATCCAGGGGGTCCTACGAGCAGTACTTC
.,17,TRBV7-9,TRBJ2-3,TRBD2,CASSLSGTSGGEDTQYF,TGTGCCAGCAGCTTATCTGGGACTAGCGGGGGGGAGGATACGCAGTATTTT
.,18,TRBV3-1/TRBV3-2,TRBJ1-1,TRBD1,CASSRRFRDRGWNTEAFF,TGTGCCAGCAGCCGAAGATTCCGGGACAGGGGATGGAACACTGAAGCTTTCTTT
few,14,TRBV5-1,TRBJ2-7,.,CASGGRGKGHEQYF,TGCGCCAGCGGGGGCAGGGGTAAGGGTCACGAGCAGTACTTC
.,18,TRBV15,TRBJ2-6,TRBD1,CATSRVRTGGYGANVLTF,TGTGCCACCAGCAGAGTCCGGACAGGGGGGTATGGGGCCAACGTCCTGACTTTC
.,15,TRBV5-1,TRBJ2-7,.,CASSLSRGGAHEQYF,TGCGCCAGCAGCTTATCTCGGGGAGGAGCCCACGAGCAGTACTTC
.,12,TRBV25-1,TRBJ1-1,.,CASSPPSGKAFF,TGTGCCAGCAGTCCGCCCAGCGGGAAAGCTTTCTTT
.,14,TRBV4-2,TRBJ1-2,.,CASSQDRGGLGYTF,TGTGCCAGCAGCCAAGATCGGGGGGGGCTTGGCTACACCTTC
.,14,TRBV11-1,TRBJ2-7,.,CASSLLARGYEQYF,TGTGCCAGCAGCTTATTAGCCAGGGGCTACGAGCAGTACTTC
.,14,TRBV13,TRBJ2-7,.,CASSARTKHYEQYF,TGTGCCAGCAGCGCGCGGACAAAGCATTACGAGCAGTACTTC
few,17,TRBV29-1,TRBJ1-2,TRBD1,CSVGSPGGTGKDYGYTF,TGCAGCGTTGGGTCCCCAGGGGGCACGGGTAAGGACTATGGCTACACCTTC
.,15,TRBV30,TRBJ2-1,.,CAHGRGAGAYNEQFF,TGTGCTCATGGACGGGGTGCAGGGGCCTACAATGAGCAGTTCTTC
few,17,TRBV25-1,TRBJ2-2,.,CASSAKQGHTNTGELFF,TGTGCCAGCAGTGCCAAACAGGGCCACACGAACACCGGGGAGCTGTTTTTT
.,13,TRBV28,TRBJ2-2,TRBD1,CAWGQSNTGELFF,TGTGCCTGGGGACAGTCGAACACCGGGGAGCTGTTTTTT
.,18,TRBV5-4,TRBJ2-4,TRBD2,CASSYFSGLAGGGNIQYF,TGTGCCAGCAGCTACTTCTCGGGACTAGCGGGGGGAGGGAACATTCAGTACTTC
.,13,TRBV28,TRBJ1-2,TRBD1,CATWDSLNYGYTF,TGTGCCACCTGGGACAGTCTTAACTATGGCTACACCTTC
.,14,TRBV10-2,TRBJ2-2,TRBD1,CASSETGGHGELFF,TGCGCCAGCAGTGAAACAGGGGGCCACGGGGAGCTGTTTTTT
few,14,TRBV27,TRBJ1-1,.,CASSTGFSITEAFF,TGTGCCAGCAGTACAGGGTTTTCTATAACTGAAGCTTTCTTT
once,15,TRBV10-3,TRBJ1-6,.,CATRGGSSYNSPLHF,TGTGCCACCAGAGGAGGGAGCTCCTATAATTCACCCCTCCACTTT
.,12,TRBV7-9,TRBJ1-5,.,CASSFFSQPQHF,TGTGCCAGCAGCTTTTTCTCCCAGCCCCAGCATTTT
few,16,TRBV18,TRBJ2-2,TRBD2,CASSSKNAGGTGELFF,TGTGCCAGCTCATCCAAAAATGCGGGAGGGACCGGGGAGCTGTTTTTT
.,15,TRBV6-5,TRBJ2-7,TRBD1,CASSYSDRRFYEQYF,TGTGCCAGCAGTTACTCGGACAGGAGATTCTACGAGCAGTACTTC
few,18,TRBV7-6,TRBJ2-7,TRBD2,CASSLAVGTSGGRYEQYF,TGTGCCAGCAGCTTAGCTGTGGGGACTAGCGGGGGCAGGTACGAGCAGTACTTC
.,13,TRBV25-1,TRBJ1-4,.,CASGVGGNEKLFF,TGTGCCAGCGGGGTCGGGGGAAATGAAAAACTGTTTTTT
.,13,TRBV6-5,TRBJ2-3,.,CASVRQGTDTQYF,TGTGCCAGCGTCCGACAGGGCACAGATACGCAGTATTTT
once,11,TRBV29-1,TRBJ1-2,TRBD1,CSARTGHGYTF,TGCAGCGCCCGGACAGGGCATGGCTACACCTTC
.,15,TRBV6-6,TRBJ1-2,.,CASIGLGQSYYGYTF,TGTGCCAGCATCGGGTTGGGGCAGTCGTACTATGGCTACACCTTC
.,13,TRBV11-2,TRBJ2-1,TRBD1,CASSLAQGNEQFF,TGTGCCAGCAGCTTAGCACAGGGGAATGAGCAGTTCTTC
.,15,TRBV27,TRBJ2-7,TRBD1,CASSLPGTGMREQYF,TGTGCCAGCAGTTTACCCGGGACAGGGATGCGAGAGCAGTACTTC
once,14,TRBV9,TRBJ2-1,.,CASSVVDSLNEQFF,TGTGCCAGCAGCGTAGTGGACTCCCTTAATGAGCAGTTCTTC